The clone carrying this T cell receptor gamma chain was detected a few times. Its antigen is currently unknown. TCRdb records a much larger clone's protein for this DNA, with a difference at residue 9 that likely arises from a read error; the protein given is the translation of the DNA. Bulk repertoires came from Vgamma9/Vdelta2+ or Vdelta2-negative gammadelta T cells flow-sorted from PBMC. The sample is drawn from a study of γδ T cells in repeated Plasmodium falciparum infection. Looking at the study overall: Each infection was followed by sampling at 21 days, plus baseline and some pre-infection draws. Findings of the study overall: Vgamma9/Vdelta2+ T cells showed a stable polyclonal repertoire with shared TCRgamma sequences.

The germline V gene encodes CDR1 EGSNGY and CDR2 YDSYNSKV. The CDR3 is made up of 11 amino acids. TCRdb reanalysed the multiplex PCR reads with CATT. The sample contains about 30,000 gamma-chain clones, roughly 1.4% of which appear only once. J gene calling gave no result, while the V gene is TRGV2. Sequenced input: gamma-delta T cells from blood. The receptor was derived from a pool of human donors (malaria-infected and uninfected, not separated). The CDR3 sequence is CATWDGAKRLF. Written as DNA, the CDR3 is TGTGCCACCTGGGACGGAGCCAAGAGACTCTTT.